This is a list of T cell receptor beta chains from one sample in a study of radiotherapy plus CTLA-4 blockade in lung cancer. Profiling relied on immunoSEQ multiplex PCR, and the TCRdb table lists in-frame clones only, not all of them. Of about 59,000 clones listed, around four fifths were seen once; the top ten hold 6.1%. The sample in question was peripheral blood, obtained from a patient treated with radiotherapy plus ipilimumab. These receptors came from a human donor with non-small cell lung cancer whose response to radiotherapy plus ipilimumab could not be evaluated. Both conserved end residues are part of each CDR3. Fields, in order: D gene, clone size, J gene, V gene, CDR3 protein, CDR3 DNA. A D gene is named only where the DNA matches it firmly. A row's size may be missing; if present it is once, few, many or a size class.

NA,NA,TRBJ2-7,TRBV28,CLAASSYEQYF,TGTTTGGCGGCGAGCTCCTACGAGCAGTACTTC
NA,few,TRBJ1-1,TRBV7-2,CASSFDGVTEAFF,TGTGCCAGCAGCTTCGACGGGGTGACTGAAGCTTTCTTT
TRBD2,few,TRBJ2-7,TRBV7-2,CASSTSSGDLYEQYF,TGTGCCAGCAGCACCTCTAGCGGGGACCTCTACGAGCAGTACTTC
TRBD1,NA,TRBJ2-7,TRBV6-1,CASRVRDRGAYEQYF,TGTGCCAGCAGGGTACGGGACAGGGGGGCCTACGAGCAGTACTTC
TRBD2,NA,TRBJ2-5,TRBV7-2,CASSQGSAGGVETQYF,TGTGCCAGCAGCCAAGGGAGTGCGGGGGGGGTAGAGACCCAGTACTTC
TRBD1,NA,TRBJ2-2,TRBV10-3,CAISGTGGLNTGELFF,TGTGCCATCAGTGGGACAGGGGGATTAAACACCGGGGAGCTGTTTTTT
NA,NA,TRBJ2-7,TRBV28,CASSLTRIYEQYF,TGTGCCAGCAGTTTGACTAGAATATACGAGCAGTACTTC
TRBD2,NA,TRBJ2-7,TRBV28,CASSLSLRLAGDEQYF,TGTGCCAGCAGTTTATCTCTCCGACTAGCGGGAGACGAGCAGTACTTC
NA,NA,TRBJ1-5,TRBV5-1,CASSPRPQGPEFNQPQHF,TGCGCCAGCAGCCCCCGACCCCAGGGGCCCGAATTCAATCAGCCCCAGCATTTT
TRBD2,once,TRBJ2-5,TRBV19,CASSMEREGWETQYF,TGTGCCAGTAGTATGGAGCGGGAGGGTTGGGAGACCCAGTACTTC
TRBD2,NA,TRBJ2-2,TRBV5-1,CASSFSLAGVGTGELFF,TGCGCCAGCAGCTTTTCCCTAGCGGGAGTAGGCACCGGGGAGCTGTTTTTT
NA,NA,TRBJ2-1,TRBV20-1,CSARGGSRQFF,TGCAGTGCTAGAGGGGGCTCCAGGCAGTTCTTC
TRBD1,NA,TRBJ1-5,TRBV10-3,CAISEGQGAGQPQHF,TGTGCCATCAGTGAGGGACAGGGAGCGGGTCAGCCCCAGCATTTT
NA,NA,TRBJ2-3,TRBV6-1,CASSEAAVRGDTQYF,TGTGCCAGCAGTGAAGCGGCGGTGCGAGGAGATACGCAGTATTTT
NA,NA,TRBJ2-2,TRBV28,CASSLGLNTGELFF,TGTGCCAGCAGCCTGGGACTTAACACCGGGGAGCTGTTTTTT
TRBD2,NA,TRBJ2-3,TRBV4-3,CASSQGTSGGTDTQYF,TGCGCCAGCAGCCAGGGGACTAGCGGGGGCACAGATACGCAGTATTTT
NA,NA,TRBJ2-1,TRBV6-1,CASSQALTEWYPIYNEQFF,TGTGCCAGCAGTCAAGCATTAACAGAATGGTATCCCATATACAATGAGCAGTTCTTC
TRBD1,NA,TRBJ2-2,TRBV4-3,CASSQDGQGMALNTGELFF,TGCGCCAGCAGCCAAGATGGACAGGGGATGGCGTTGAACACCGGGGAGCTGTTTTTT
NA,few,TRBJ2-1,TRBV5-1,CASSLDAGATYNEQFF,TGTGCCAGCAGCTTGGATGCGGGGGCCACCTACAATGAGCAGTTCTTC
NA,NA,TRBJ2-5,TRBV5-1,CASSLDRGVGETQYF,TGCGCCAGCAGCTTGGATAGGGGTGTTGGAGAGACCCAGTACTTC
NA,NA,TRBJ1-6,TRBV5-6,CASRTGGLGLGSPLHF,TGTGCCAGCAGGACCGGCGGGTTGGGTTTGGGTTCACCCCTCCACTTT
NA,NA,TRBJ1-1,TRBV9,CASSAGRGGLTEAFF,TGTGCCAGCAGCGCGGGGCGGGGGGGTTTGACTGAAGCTTTCTTT
NA,NA,TRBJ1-1,TRBV18,CASSPLDRNTEAFF,TGTGCCAGCTCACCTCTCGACAGGAACACTGAAGCTTTCTTT
TRBD1,NA,TRBJ2-7,TRBV10-3,CAISGRQGHEQYF,TGTGCCATCAGTGGGCGACAGGGCCACGAGCAGTACTTC
TRBD1,NA,TRBJ2-1,TRBV28,CASRGQINEQFF,TGTGCCAGCAGGGGACAGATCAATGAGCAGTTCTTC
NA,NA,TRBJ1-6,TRBV4-3,CASSFEPGSSPLHF,TGCGCCAGCAGCTTCGAACCGGGGTCGAGTCCCCTCCACTTT
NA,NA,TRBJ2-5,TRBV25-1,CASSGLPEETQYF,TGTGCCAGCAGTGGGTTGCCGGAAGAGACCCAGTACTTC
TRBD2,few,TRBJ2-3,TRBV9,CASSVGSSGSWADTQYF,TGTGCCAGCAGCGTAGGGTCTAGCGGGAGCTGGGCAGATACGCAGTATTTT
NA,NA,TRBJ1-2,TRBV6-5,CASSYSGRGRYGYTF,TGTGCCAGCAGTTACTCTGGGAGGGGCCGGTATGGCTACACCTTC
NA,NA,TRBJ2-3,TRBV25-1,CASSRDSTTDTQYF,TGTGCCAGCAGTCGGGACTCGACCACAGATACGCAGTATTTT
TRBD1,many,TRBJ2-5,TRBV5-4,CASSLPGQGAKETQYF,TGTGCCAGCAGCTTGCCGGGACAGGGGGCTAAAGAGACCCAGTACTTC
NA,NA,TRBJ2-1,TRBV18,CASSPLEDKYNEQFF,TGTGCCAGCTCACCACTGGAAGACAAATACAATGAGCAGTTCTTC
NA,NA,TRBJ2-1,TRBV27,CASRTGTTRLYNEQFF,TGTGCCAGCCGGACTGGAACGACACGCCTATACAATGAGCAGTTCTTC
TRBD2,once,TRBJ2-1,TRBV12-5,CASGLGTSGRVYNEQFF,TGTGCTAGTGGTTTAGGGACTAGCGGGAGAGTGTACAATGAGCAGTTCTTC
NA,NA,TRBJ1-1,TRBV7-2,CASSLDRAEAFF,TGTGCCAGCAGCTTAGACAGGGCTGAAGCTTTCTTT
NA,NA,TRBJ2-1,TRBV7-9,CASRSAGAGEQFF,TGTGCCAGCAGATCCGCAGGGGCTGGTGAGCAGTTCTTC
TRBD2,NA,TRBJ2-1,TRBV6-5,CASSYWTSGNNEQFF,TGTGCCAGCAGTTACTGGACTAGCGGGAACAATGAGCAGTTCTTC
NA,once,TRBJ2-7,TRBV10-1,CASSESIGAYEQYF,TGCGCCAGCAGTGAGTCGATCGGGGCCTACGAGCAGTACTTC
TRBD2,NA,TRBJ2-3,TRBV5-1,CASSSGPAGPPTDTQYF,TGCGCCAGCAGCTCCGGGCCAGCGGGGCCACCCACAGATACGCAGTATTTT
NA,NA,TRBJ2-7,TRBV6-6,CASSYQTGQGSYEQYF,TGTGCCAGCAGTTACCAAACAGGGCAAGGCTCCTACGAGCAGTACTTC
NA,NA,TRBJ2-6,TRBV5-6,CASSLLQHSGANVLTF,TGTGCCAGCAGTCTCCTACAGCACTCTGGGGCCAACGTCCTGACTTTC
NA,few,TRBJ2-5,TRBV10-2,CASSGRQPQETQYF,TGCGCCAGCAGTGGAAGACAGCCCCAAGAGACCCAGTACTTC
TRBD2,NA,TRBJ2-5,TRBV6-4,CASSPSGGPQETQYF,TGTGCCAGCAGTCCTAGCGGGGGGCCCCAAGAGACCCAGTACTTC
NA,few,TRBJ1-6,TRBV4-2,CASSQGRGESPLHF,TGTGCCAGCAGCCAGGGGAGGGGGGAGTCACCCCTCCACTTT